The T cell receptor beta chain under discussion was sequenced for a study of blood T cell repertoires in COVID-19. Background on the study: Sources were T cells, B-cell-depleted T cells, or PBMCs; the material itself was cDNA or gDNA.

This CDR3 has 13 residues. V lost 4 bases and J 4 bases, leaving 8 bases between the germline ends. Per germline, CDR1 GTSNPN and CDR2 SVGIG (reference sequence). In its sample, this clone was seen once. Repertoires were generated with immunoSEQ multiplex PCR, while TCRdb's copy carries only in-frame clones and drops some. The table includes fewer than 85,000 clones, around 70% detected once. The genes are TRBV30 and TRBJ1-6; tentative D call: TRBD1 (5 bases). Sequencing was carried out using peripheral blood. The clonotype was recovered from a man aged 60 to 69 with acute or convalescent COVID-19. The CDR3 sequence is CAWKGQYNSPLHF. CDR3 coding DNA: TGTGCCTGGAAGGGGCAGTATAATTCACCCCTCCACTTT.